The next 15 T cell receptor beta chains were all read from a single sample in a study of blood T cell repertoires in COVID-19 (dated by TCRdb to between 2020 and 2021). The library was prepared using the immunoSEQ multiplex PCR assay. TCRdb re-hosts the immuneACCESS table, in-frame sequences only. Its copies lack some clones; in the studies checked, an unresolved V gene accounts for under half of them, and the cause for the rest is not known. The sample data list about 210,000 clones, and around 82% of these were observed just once. The leading ten clones occupy less than 15% of the sample. The sequenced sample consisted of peripheral blood. The receptors originated from a woman aged 40 to 50 with acute or convalescent COVID-19.

The V call is TRBV5-6, the J call TRBJ2-5, with 9 bases aligning to TRBD1. CDR3 size: 16 residues. Trimming removed 1 base from V and 4 bases from J; junction bases left unmatched: 8. The germline V gene has CDR1 SGHDT and CDR2 YYEEEE. The CDR3 sequence: CASSLFRDRGGETQYF. CDR3 coding DNA: TGTGCCAGCAGCTTGTTCCGAGACAGGGGGGGAGAGACCCAGTACTTC.

The chain couples TRBV24-1 to TRBJ1-2, with D possibly being TRBD1 (6 bases). The germline gives CDR1 KGHDR, CDR2 SFDVKD. The CDR3 totals 14 residues. V dropped 4 bases and J dropped 4 bases, with 12 bases sitting between them. In DNA, the CDR3 is TGTGCCACCAGTGAGAGGACAGTCACCTATGGCTACACCTTC. Its translation: CATSERTVTYGYTF.

V is TRBV10-3 and J is TRBJ1-2; 7 bases map to TRBD1. The CDR3 contains 14 residues. Germline values: CDR1 ENHRY, CDR2 SYGVKD. The V and J ends lost 8 bases and 3 bases, in that order; junction bases with no gene match: 9. The CDR3 nucleotides are TGTGCCATCGGGGACAGCGCCACTGACTATGGCTACACCTTC. This encodes CAIGDSATDYGYTF.

Here the CDR3 DNA reads TGTGCCAGCAGTGACGGCTACAGGGATACGCAGTATTTT. Protein: CASSDGYRDTQYF. The chain joins TRBV6-4 to TRBJ2-3; tentatively, D is TRBD1 (5 bases). CDR1 is MRHNA, CDR2 SNTAGT, per germline. Trimming took 2 bases from V and 6 from J, leaving 9 bases between them. This CDR3 contains 13 residues.

This chain joins TRBV24-1 and TRBJ1-2, with 9 bases that match TRBD1. The CDR3 is 13 amino acids. Germline lookup yields CDR1 KGHDR and CDR2 SFDVKD. The J segment lost 8 bases and the V segment lost 3 bases, leaving 3 bases of the junction unmatched. Written as DNA, the CDR3 is TGTGCCACCAGTGATGGAACAGGGGGCGGCTACACCTTC. This translates into CATSDGTGGGYTF.

This clone showed up just a few times. V is TRBV2 and J is TRBJ1-1, with D hard to call. The V and J ends lost 4 bases and 0 bases respectively, with 12 bases between them. The CDR3 is 15 residues long. In germline, CDR1 is SNHLY, CDR2 FYNNEI. The CDR3 DNA is TGTGCCAGCAGTGGCCTGGACTTAATGAACACTGAAGCTTTCTTT. As protein: CASSGLDLMNTEAFF.

The CDR3 sequence: CASSLGRLNTEAFF. The CDR3 region has the DNA TGTGCCAGCAGCTTGGGCCGGTTGAACACTGAAGCTTTCTTT. The V call is TRBV5-8, the J call TRBJ1-1; D remains unclear. The CDR3 extends over 14 amino acids. V lost 0 bases and J lost 0, with 6 bases in between. Germline V CDR1 and CDR2: SGHTS, YDEGEE.

Only a few counts were recorded for this clone. Here the CDR3 DNA reads TGTGCCAGCAGCTCGATCCCCGACAGGAGCTCCTACGAGCAGTACTTC. This codes for CASSSIPDRSSYEQYF. V usage is TRBV5-5 and J usage is TRBJ2-7; a weak D match, TRBD1 (6 bases). The CDR3 loop spans 16 amino acids. Trimming took off 3 bases at V and 0 bases at J, with 16 bases between the two ends. Germline V gene data show CDR1 as SGHKS and CDR2 as YYEKEE (reference sequence).

CDR3 protein: CASSRGTSGEQYF. CDR3 nucleotides: TGTGCCAGCAGCCGGGGGACCAGCGGGGAGCAGTACTTC. This chain uses TRBV3-1 (or the pseudogene TRBV3-2) with TRBJ2-7; perhaps TRBD2 as D (6 bases). The germline V gene has CDR1 LGHDT and CDR2 YNNKEL (reference sequence). V gave up 4 bases and J gave up 7 bases, with 14 bases separating them. The CDR3 covers 13 residues.

The chain couples TRBV10-2 to TRBJ1-2; D unclear. The ends were cut back, 7 bases at V and 4 bases at J, with 10 bases in the middle. Germline lookup yields CDR1 WSHSY and CDR2 SAAADI. The CDR3 has 12 residues. The CDR3 here is CASTEGGYGYTF. The CDR3 nucleotides read TGCGCCAGCACCGAGGGCGGCTATGGCTACACCTTC.

The chain uses TRBV3-1 (or the pseudogene TRBV3-2) and TRBJ1-4; D is ambiguous. CDR1 is LGHDT and CDR2 is YNNKEL in the germline V gene (reference sequence). The CDR3 covers 12 residues. Trimming cost V 6 bases and J 7 bases, with 9 bases left between them. The CDR3 DNA is TGTGCCAGCAGTCGGGTAGGTGAAAAACTGTTTTTT. Its protein product is CASSRVGEKLFF.

This rearrangement joins TRBV24-1 to TRBJ2-2; D gene ambiguous. V was cut by 3 bases and J by 2 bases, with 6 bases left in between. The CDR3 loop spans 14 amino acids. CDR1 is KGHDR and CDR2 is SFDVKD in the germline V gene. This CDR3 reads CATSDQLNTGELFF. The CDR3 DNA sequence: TGTGCCACCAGTGATCAACTTAACACCGGGGAGCTGTTTTTT.

This chain links TRBV28 with TRBJ1-2, with 7 bases matching TRBD1. Germline V gene data show CDR1 as MDHEN and CDR2 as SYDVKM. This CDR3 has 15 amino acids. J gave up 1 base and V 6 bases, and 8 bases lay outside the gene matches. CDR3 amino acids: CASSGAGTDNYGYTF. Here the CDR3 DNA reads TGTGCCAGCAGCGGTGCCGGGACAGATAACTATGGCTACACCTTC.

V is TRBV4-1 and J is TRBJ2-7; D remains unclear. The germline V and J ends were trimmed by 8 bases and 2 bases, with 13 bases remaining between them. This CDR3 has 13 residues. Looked up from germline, CDR1 is MGHRA and CDR2 is YSYEKL. This CDR3 reads CASAREKTYEQYF. The CDR3 DNA is TGCGCCAGCGCTCGAGAGAAAACCTACGAGCAGTACTTC.

CDR3 sequence (DNA): TGTGCCAGCAGAAAGACAGGGCCCTACGAGCAGTACTTC. Its translation is CASRKTGPYEQYF. This rearrangement joins TRBV5-5 to TRBJ2-7, with 7 bases identical to TRBD1. CDR1 is SGHKS, CDR2 YYEKEE, per germline (reference sequence). The CDR3 is 13 amino acids. Trimming at V came to 5 bases and at J to 2 bases, leaving 4 bases not matched to a gene.